These 5 T cell receptor beta chains came from one sample sequenced in a study of cytomegalovirus exposure and HLA in healthy donors. The study ran its PCR with 60 Vbeta and 13 Jbeta primers. The assay was immunoSEQ multiplex PCR, and TCRdb's table has in-frame clones only and misses some. The table lists under 150,000 clones, around 78% of them singletons. The sample comprised PBMCs. Receptors originate from a female donor in good health and CMV-seropositive.

The chain links TRBV4-2 to TRBJ1-1, with D maybe TRBD1 (6 bases). V was trimmed by 0 bases and J by 1 base, leaving 9 bases between them. CDR1 LGHNA and CDR2 YNFKEQ come from the germline V gene. The CDR3 length is 15 residues. The CDR3 loop is CASSQEGTRNTEAFF. In DNA form, the CDR3 reads TGTGCCAGCAGCCAAGAAGGGACAAGGAACACTGAAGCTTTCTTT.

The chain recombines TRBV7-2 with TRBJ1-3; no reliable D call. V lost 5 bases to trimming and J lost 0 bases, with 11 bases between them. The CDR3 is 15 residues long. The germline CDR1 and CDR2 sequences are SGHTA and FQGNSA. CDR3 in amino acids: CASSQRTVSGNTIYF. CDR3 DNA sequence: TGTGCCAGCAGCCAGCGGACGGTCTCTGGAAACACCATATATTTT.

The chain links TRBV5-1 to TRBJ2-1; 12 bases are shared with TRBD2. The CDR3 is 15 residues long. Germline CDR1 is SGHRS and CDR2 is YFSETQ. J gave up 6 bases and V 2 bases, and 3 bases lay outside the gene matches. CDR3 coding DNA: TGCGCCAGCAGCTTCCCTAGCGGGAGGGCCAATGAGCAGTTCTTC. It codes for CASSFPSGRANEQFF.

The chain has TRBV6-4 and TRBJ2-1, with 11 bases matching TRBD2. The CDR3 has 14 residues. Germline assignment: CDR1 MRHNA and CDR2 SNTAGT. V shed 2 bases and J 9 bases; nucleotides not matched to a gene: 3. CDR3 residues: CASSDTSGSSEQFF. As DNA, the CDR3 is TGTGCCAGCAGTGACACTAGCGGGAGTTCTGAGCAGTTCTTC.

The chain carries TRBV10-3 and TRBJ2-1; the match to TRBD2 covers 9 bases. CDR1 and CDR2 from the germline V gene are ENHRY and SYGVKD. The CDR3 runs 14 residues. V was clipped by 6 bases and J by 7 bases; unmatched bases: 7. DNA for the CDR3: TGTGCCATCAGCCAGCGGGGGGCGGGAAATGAGCAGTTCTTC. Its protein product is CAISQRGAGNEQFF.